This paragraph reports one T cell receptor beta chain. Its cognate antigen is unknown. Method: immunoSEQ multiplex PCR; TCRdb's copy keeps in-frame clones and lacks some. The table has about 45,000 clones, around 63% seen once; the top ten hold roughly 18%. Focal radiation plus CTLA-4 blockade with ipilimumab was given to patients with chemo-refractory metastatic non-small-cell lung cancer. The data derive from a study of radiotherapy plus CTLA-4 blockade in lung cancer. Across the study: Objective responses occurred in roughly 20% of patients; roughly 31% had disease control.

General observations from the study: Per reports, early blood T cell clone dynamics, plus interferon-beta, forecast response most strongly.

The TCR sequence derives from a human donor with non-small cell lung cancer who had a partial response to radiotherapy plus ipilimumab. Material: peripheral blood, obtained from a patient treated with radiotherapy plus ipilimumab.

CDR3 DNA: TGTGCCAGTATCAGGTCTCGGAACACCGGGGAGCTGTTTTTT. The encoded protein is CASIRSRNTGELFF. This chain joins TRBV19 and TRBJ2-2; no definite D call. The CDR3 consists of 14 residues. CDR1 and CDR2 (germline): LNHDA, SQIVND (reference sequence). Trimming shortened V by 7 bases and J by 1 base, and 10 bases separated the two germline ends. Full variable domain (outside the CDR3, taken from reference TRBV19 and TRBJ2-2): DGGITQSPKYLFRKEGQNVTLSCEQNLNHDAMYWYRQDPGQGLRLIYYSQIVNDFQKGDIAEGYSVSREKKESFPLTVTSAQKNPTAFYLCASIRSRNTGELFFGEGSRLTVL.